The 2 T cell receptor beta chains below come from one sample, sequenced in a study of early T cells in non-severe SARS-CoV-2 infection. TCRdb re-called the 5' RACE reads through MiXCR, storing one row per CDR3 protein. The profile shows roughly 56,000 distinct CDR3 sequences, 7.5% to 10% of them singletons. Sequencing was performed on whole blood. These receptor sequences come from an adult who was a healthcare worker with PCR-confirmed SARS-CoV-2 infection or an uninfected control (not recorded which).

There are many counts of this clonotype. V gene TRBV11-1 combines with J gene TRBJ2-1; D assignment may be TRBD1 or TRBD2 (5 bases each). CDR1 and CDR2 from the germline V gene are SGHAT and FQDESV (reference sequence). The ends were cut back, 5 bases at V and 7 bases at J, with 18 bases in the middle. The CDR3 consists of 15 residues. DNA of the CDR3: TGTGCCAGCAGCGCCGGGACCACATTCGAGAATGAGCAGTTCTTC. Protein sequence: CASSAGTTFENEQFF.

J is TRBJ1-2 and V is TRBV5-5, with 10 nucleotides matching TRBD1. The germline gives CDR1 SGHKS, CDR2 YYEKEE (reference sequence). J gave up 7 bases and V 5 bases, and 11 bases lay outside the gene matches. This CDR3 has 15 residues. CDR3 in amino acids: CASRPDRGRGSGYTF. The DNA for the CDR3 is TGTGCCAGCAGACCAGACAGGGGGCGCGGGAGTGGCTACACCTTC.